This record covers a single T cell receptor (beta chain). Its target is not known. TCRdb used MiXCR to reprocess the reads, holding one entry per CDR3 protein. The table has around 740,000 distinct CDR3 sequences, less than 40% seen once; the top ten hold around 2.8%. Trimming took off 0 bases at V and 0 bases at J, with 8 bases between the two ends. The length of the CDR3 is 16 residues. Germline assignment: CDR1 ENHRY and CDR2 SYGVKD. This record belongs to a study of T cell repertoires in cytomegalovirus infection. The wider study: Signatures in public TCR beta sequences pointed to both CMV infection and matching HLA type.

Study-wide findings and caveats: Across the ex vivo response, the dominant clonotypes were HLA-C-restricted CMV-specific TCR beta clonotypes.

This sequence originates from a human donor in good health (CMV status not recorded). Some clones in this sample may be carry-over from other donors' samples. Material: PBMCs. This chain joins TRBV10-3 and TRBJ2-2, with D uncertain. The DNA of the CDR3 is TGTGCCATCAGTGAGTCGAAAGTCTCGAACACCGGGGAGCTGTTTTTT. Protein product: CAISESKVSNTGELFF.